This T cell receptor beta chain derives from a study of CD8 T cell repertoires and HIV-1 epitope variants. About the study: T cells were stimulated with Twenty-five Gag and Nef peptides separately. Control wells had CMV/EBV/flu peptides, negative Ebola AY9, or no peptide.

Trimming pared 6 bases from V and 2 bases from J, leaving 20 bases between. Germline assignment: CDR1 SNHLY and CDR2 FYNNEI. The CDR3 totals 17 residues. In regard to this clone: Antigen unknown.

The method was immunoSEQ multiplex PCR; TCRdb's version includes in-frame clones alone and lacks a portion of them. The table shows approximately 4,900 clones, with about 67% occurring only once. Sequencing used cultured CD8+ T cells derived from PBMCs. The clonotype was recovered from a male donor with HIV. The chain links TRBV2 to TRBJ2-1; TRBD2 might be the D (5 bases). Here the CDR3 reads CASSLGLGPMAYNEQFF. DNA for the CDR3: TGTGCCAGCAGCCTAGGACTGGGCCCCATGGCCTACAATGAGCAGTTCTTC.